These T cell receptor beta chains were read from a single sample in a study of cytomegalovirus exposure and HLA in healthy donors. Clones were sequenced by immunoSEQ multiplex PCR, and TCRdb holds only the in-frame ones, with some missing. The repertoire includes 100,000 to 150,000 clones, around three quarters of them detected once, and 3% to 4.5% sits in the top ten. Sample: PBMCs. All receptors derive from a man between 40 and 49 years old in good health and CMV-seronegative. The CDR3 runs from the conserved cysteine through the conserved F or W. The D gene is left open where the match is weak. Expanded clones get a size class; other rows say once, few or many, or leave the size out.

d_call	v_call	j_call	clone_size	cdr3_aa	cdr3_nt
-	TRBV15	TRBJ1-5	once	CATSRDRGVGSNQPQHF	TGTGCCACCAGCAGAGATCGGGGGGTGGGTAGCAATCAGCCCCAGCATTTT
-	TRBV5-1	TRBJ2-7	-	CASSLSVVGRGAPYEQYF	TGCGCCAGCAGCTTGTCTGTCGTCGGACGGGGGGCCCCGTACGAGCAGTACTTC
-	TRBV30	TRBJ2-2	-	CALRGSIAGELFF	TGTGCCCTCAGGGGATCGATCGCCGGGGAGCTGTTTTTT
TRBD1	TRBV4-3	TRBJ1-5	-	CASSRWTGSNQPQHF	TGCGCCAGCAGCCGCTGGACAGGGAGCAATCAGCCCCAGCATTTT
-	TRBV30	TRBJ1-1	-	CAWLSNTEAFF	TGTGCCTGGCTCAGTAACACTGAAGCTTTCTTT
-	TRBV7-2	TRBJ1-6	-	CASSLNSGGSPLHF	TGTGCCAGCAGCTTAAACTCCGGAGGTTCACCCCTCCACTTT
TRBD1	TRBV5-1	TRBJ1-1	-	CASSFLQGQNTEAFF	TGCGCCAGCAGCTTCCTACAGGGGCAGAACACTGAAGCTTTCTTT
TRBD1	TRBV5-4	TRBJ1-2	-	CASSRTGDNYGYTF	TGTGCCAGCAGCCGGACAGGCGATAACTATGGCTACACCTTC
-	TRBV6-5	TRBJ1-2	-	CASSQRQFNYGYTF	TGTGCCAGCAGTCAAAGACAGTTTAACTATGGCTACACCTTC
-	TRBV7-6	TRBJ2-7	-	CASSLGRTEQYF	TGTGCCAGCAGCTTAGGCCGGACAGAGCAGTACTTC
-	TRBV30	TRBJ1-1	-	CAWSVQVRSEAFF	TGTGCCTGGAGTGTACAGGTTAGGTCGGAAGCTTTCTTT
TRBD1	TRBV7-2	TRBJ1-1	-	CASSRTGGNTEAFF	TGTGCCAGCAGCCGGACAGGGGGGAATACTGAAGCTTTCTTT
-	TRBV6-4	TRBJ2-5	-	CASSYKQGTQYF	TGTGCCAGCAGTTACAAACAGGGGACCCAGTACTTC
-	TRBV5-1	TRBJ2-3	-	CASSLQGSTDTQYF	TGCGCCAGCAGCCTCCAGGGTAGCACAGATACGCAGTATTTT
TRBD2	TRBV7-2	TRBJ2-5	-	CASSLQAGLPETQYF	TGTGCCAGCAGCTTACAAGCGGGATTACCGGAGACCCAGTACTTC
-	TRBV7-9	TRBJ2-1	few	CASSLTRGGLKSSYNEQFF	TGTGCCAGCAGCTTAACGAGGGGGGGACTTAAGAGCTCCTACAATGAGCAGTTCTTC
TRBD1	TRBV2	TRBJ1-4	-	CASSRGVLDEKLFF	TGTGCCAGCAGCAGGGGGGTTCTCGATGAAAAACTGTTTTTT
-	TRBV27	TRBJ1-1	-	CASSLAENTEAFF	TGTGCCAGCAGTTTGGCAGAGAACACTGAAGCTTTCTTT
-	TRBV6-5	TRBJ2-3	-	CASSYVDEGRDTQYF	TGTGCCAGCAGTTATGTAGATGAGGGCAGGGATACGCAGTATTTT
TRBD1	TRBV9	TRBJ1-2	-	CASSVSRTGFTNYGYTF	TGTGCCAGCAGCGTCTCTAGGACAGGCTTTACTAACTATGGCTACACCTTC
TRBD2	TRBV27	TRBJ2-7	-	CASSSHPAGASYEQYF	TGTGCCAGCAGTTCCCACCCAGCGGGGGCCTCCTACGAGCAGTACTTC
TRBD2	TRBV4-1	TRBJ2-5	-	CASSQGKTSGQETQYF	TGCGCCAGCAGCCAAGGAAAAACTAGCGGACAAGAGACCCAGTACTTC
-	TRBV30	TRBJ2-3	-	CAWSVGGLSGTQYF	TGTGCCTGGAGTGTAGGGGGATTATCTGGTACGCAGTATTTT
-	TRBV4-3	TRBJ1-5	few	CASSHQVTPDRPQHF	TGCGCCAGCAGCCACCAGGTTACACCCGACCGGCCCCAGCATTTT
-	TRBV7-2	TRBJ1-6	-	CASSVDIKNSPLHF	TGTGCCAGCAGCGTGGACATCAAGAATTCACCCCTCCACTTT
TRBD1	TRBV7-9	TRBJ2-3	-	CAIRRGQGGDTQYF	TGTGCCATCCGGAGGGGACAGGGAGGTGATACGCAGTATTTT
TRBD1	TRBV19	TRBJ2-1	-	CASTRTGNNEQFF	TGTGCCAGTACCAGGACAGGAAATAATGAGCAGTTCTTC
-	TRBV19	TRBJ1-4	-	CASSKQQATNEKLFF	TGTGCCAGTAGTAAACAACAGGCAACTAATGAAAAACTGTTTTTT
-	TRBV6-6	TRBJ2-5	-	CASSSPWGGRQETQYF	TGTGCCAGCAGTTCCCCCTGGGGAGGTAGGCAAGAGACCCAGTACTTC
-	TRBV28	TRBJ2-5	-	CASGRDIQETQYF	TGTGCCAGCGGTAGGGACATCCAAGAGACCCAGTACTTC
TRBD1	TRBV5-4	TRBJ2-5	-	CASSLQRQGLLIPETQYF	TGTGCCAGCAGCTTGCAGCGACAGGGTCTGCTTATACCCGAGACCCAGTACTTC
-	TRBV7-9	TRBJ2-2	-	CASSLYRANTGELFF	TGTGCCAGCAGCTTATACCGAGCGAACACCGGGGAGCTGTTTTTT
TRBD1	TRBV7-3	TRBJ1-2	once	CASSLTGYSGYTF	TGTGCCAGCAGCTTGACAGGGTATTCTGGCTACACCTTC
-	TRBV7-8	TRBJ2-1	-	CASSYRTISYNEQFF	TGTGCCAGCAGCTACCGGACTATCTCCTACAATGAGCAGTTCTTC
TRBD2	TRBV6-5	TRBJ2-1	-	CASSSPGTSYNEQFF	TGTGCCAGCAGTTCCCCCGGGACTAGCTACAATGAGCAGTTCTTC
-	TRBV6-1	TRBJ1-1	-	CASRITSGKNTEAFF	TGTGCCAGCAGAATTACGTCGGGGAAGAACACTGAAGCTTTCTTT
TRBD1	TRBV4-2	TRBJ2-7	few	CASSQAPGQALEQYF	TGTGCCAGCAGCCAAGCACCGGGACAGGCGCTCGAGCAGTACTTC
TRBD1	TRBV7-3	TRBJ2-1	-	CASSSVPGQGLFF	TGTGCCAGCAGCTCTGTGCCGGGACAGGGGTTGTTCTTC
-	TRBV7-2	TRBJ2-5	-	CASSRGLQETQYF	TGTGCCAGCAGCCGGGGGTTGCAAGAGACCCAGTACTTC
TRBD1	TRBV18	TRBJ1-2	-	CASSPRTGDGYTF	TGTGCCAGCTCACCACGGACAGGGGATGGCTACACCTTC
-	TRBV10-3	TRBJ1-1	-	CAISESTRGEDRTEAFF	TGTGCCATCAGTGAGTCGACTCGGGGGGAGGATCGCACTGAAGCTTTCTTT
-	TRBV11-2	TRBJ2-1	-	CASRYRSSYNEQFF	TGTGCCAGCAGGTACCGGAGCTCCTACAATGAGCAGTTCTTC
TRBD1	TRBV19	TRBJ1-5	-	CASSRGGAGQPQHF	TGTGCCAGTAGTAGAGGGGGCGCGGGTCAGCCCCAGCATTTT